A selection of T cell receptor beta chains follows, all from one sample in a study of shared clonotypes between healthy human individuals. Profiling relied on immunoSEQ multiplex PCR, and the TCRdb table lists in-frame clones only, not all of them. Here the sample spans 950,000 to 1,100,000 clones, around 78% being singletons. The sample was memory CD4+ T cells from PBMCs. The source of these receptors is a man younger than 30 in good health. Some clones in this sample may be carry-over from other donors' samples. Each CDR3 is given with its conserved first and last residue. A D gene is named only where the DNA matches it firmly. Expanded clones are given a class, and other clones once, few, many or no size at all.

J gene	clone size	D gene	V gene	CDR3 length	CDR3 DNA	CDR3 protein
TRBJ2-1	.	.	TRBV18	15	TGTGCCAGCTCACCTTTTAAGGGACTCCTTGCTGAGCAGTTCTTC	CASSPFKGLLAEQFF
TRBJ1-1	few	.	TRBV30	12	TGTGCCTGGACAGGAGAGAGGACTGAAGCTTTCTTT	CAWTGERTEAFF
TRBJ2-1	.	.	TRBV5-1	15	TGCGCCAGCAGCTTGGCCTTGGGGTCCTACAATGAGCAGTTCTTC	CASSLALGSYNEQFF
TRBJ2-7	.	TRBD1	TRBV10-3	14	TGTGCCATCAGTGTTCGGGACAGTAACTACGAGCAGTACTTC	CAISVRDSNYEQYF
TRBJ1-1	few	.	TRBV4-2	14	TGTGCCAGCAGCCTCGCTTCGGGTGGGACTGAAGCTTTCTTT	CASSLASGGTEAFF
TRBJ2-2	.	.	TRBV10-3	16	TGTGCCATCCTTGAAGGGAACCGCGGTGGCACCGGGGAGCTGTTTTTT	CAILEGNRGGTGELFF
TRBJ2-5	.	TRBD2	TRBV5-6	15	TGTGCCAGCAGCTTGTCTAGCGGGAGTTCAGAGACCCAGTACTTC	CASSLSSGSSETQYF
TRBJ2-2	.	.	TRBV7-3	15	TGTGCCAGCAGCTTAGGGGTAGATTCCACCGGGGAGCTGTTTTTT	CASSLGVDSTGELFF
TRBJ2-1	.	TRBD1	TRBV7-3	15	TGTGCCAGCAGTGAGACAGGGGGCGCCTACAATGAGCAGTTCTTC	CASSETGGAYNEQFF
TRBJ1-2	.	.	TRBV10-3	14	TGTGCCATCAGTGAGTCAACGGACCTCTATGGCTACACCTTC	CAISESTDLYGYTF
TRBJ2-2	.	TRBD2	TRBV4-2	16	TGTGCCAGCAGCCCAACTGGCGGGAGGGGCACCGGGGAGCTGTTTTTT	CASSPTGGRGTGELFF
TRBJ2-7	.	.	TRBV2	14	TGTGCCAGCACGCGACAGCCTGACTCCTACGAGCAGTACTTC	CASTRQPDSYEQYF
TRBJ2-3	.	TRBD2	TRBV9	16	TGTGCCAGCAGCGTTGAACTAGCGGGATTGACAGATACGCAGTATTTT	CASSVELAGLTDTQYF
TRBJ1-2	.	.	TRBV30	10	TGTGCCGGAAGACTTTCTGGCTACACCTTC	CAGRLSGYTF
TRBJ2-3	.	TRBD1	TRBV5-1	18	TGCGCCAGCAGCTTTAAGGGACAGGGGGCGTGGGGCACAGATACGCAGTATTTT	CASSFKGQGAWGTDTQYF
TRBJ2-3	.	TRBD2	TRBV10-1	15	TGCGCCAGCAGTGAGCCCCTAGCGGGACCAGATACGCAGTATTTT	CASSEPLAGPDTQYF
TRBJ1-4	.	.	TRBV4-1	17	TGCGCCAGCAGCCACCTACGCCGACAGGCCATTACGTTAGAGGTGTTTTTT	CASSHLRRQAITLEVFF
TRBJ1-2	.	.	TRBV7-2	14	TGTGCCAGCAGCTTAGACTACGGACCCTATGGCTACACCTTC	CASSLDYGPYGYTF
TRBJ2-2	.	.	TRBV11-2	15	TGTGCCAGCAGCCCGACGGCGGGGAATACCGGGGAGCTGTTTTTT	CASSPTAGNTGELFF
TRBJ1-2	.	.	TRBV2	15	TGTGCCAGCAGTGAAGTACCGCAAGGAGGATATGGCTACACCTTC	CASSEVPQGGYGYTF
TRBJ2-7	.	.	TRBV9	14	TGTGCCAGCAGCGTAGATCGGGACTCCTACGAGCAGTACTTC	CASSVDRDSYEQYF
TRBJ2-1	few	.	TRBV28	14	TGTGCCAGCAGTTCGGGGGGACAGAACAATGAGCAGTTCTTC	CASSSGGQNNEQFF
TRBJ2-1	.	.	TRBV11-3	15	TGTGCCAGCAGCTCCCAGACCGGACCCTACAATGAGCAGTTCTTC	CASSSQTGPYNEQFF
TRBJ1-2	once	TRBD1	TRBV9	18	TGTGCCAGCAGCGTAGGACGGGGGACAGGTAAACCATCCTATGGCTACACCTTC	CASSVGRGTGKPSYGYTF
TRBJ1-2	few	.	TRBV28	13	TGTGCCAGCAGTTCGGGCAGGGGAGACGGCTACACCTTC	CASSSGRGDGYTF
TRBJ2-1	once	TRBD2	TRBV9	15	TGTGCCAGCAGCGTGGGATTAGCGGGAGTAAATGAGCAGTTCTTC	CASSVGLAGVNEQFF